Shown below are 14 T cell receptor beta chains from a single sample sequenced in a study of cytomegalovirus exposure and HLA in healthy donors. The PCR employed 60 Vbeta primers together with 13 Jbeta primers. Assay used: immunoSEQ multiplex PCR; TCRdb lists only in-frame clones, some missing. The sample shows around 99,000 clones, approximately 79% of them seen only once. Input material: PBMCs. All receptors come from a woman aged 40 to 50 in good health and CMV-seropositive.

The chain links TRBV2 to TRBJ2-7; TRBD1 is a possible D gene (5 bases). V gave up 4 bases and J gave up 1 base, with 11 bases separating them. Germline lookup yields CDR1 SNHLY and CDR2 FYNNEI. The CDR3 is made up of 14 amino acids. CDR3: CASSVGQGSYEQYF. The CDR3 bases are TGTGCCAGCAGTGTGGGTCAGGGTTCCTACGAGCAGTACTTC.

The V and J genes are TRBV18 and TRBJ2-2; TRBD1 aligns across 7 bases. The CDR3 length is 16 residues. CDR1 KGHSH and CDR2 LQKENI come from the germline V gene. The junction had 5 bases not matched to a gene; V was cut back by 1 base and J by 3 bases. The CDR3 is CASSPQGARDTGELFF. CDR3 sequence (DNA): TGTGCCAGCTCACCACAGGGGGCGCGGGACACCGGGGAGCTGTTTTTT.

In its sample, this clone was seen a few times. The rearrangement uses TRBV5-1 and TRBJ1-5; the D is unclear. With 5 bases removed from V and 0 bases from J, the gap between germline ends came to 12 bases. The CDR3 sequence is 15 residues long. Germline CDR1 reads SGHRS; CDR2 reads YFSETQ. The DNA of the CDR3 is TGCGCCAGCAGTCCGGACTCATATAGCAATCAGCCCCAGCATTTT. Translation: CASSPDSYSNQPQHF.

The gene calls are TRBV4-2 and TRBJ1-2, with D tentatively TRBD1 (6 bases). V lost 1 base, J lost 8 bases, and 11 bases lay in between. CDR1 LGHNA and CDR2 YNFKEQ come from the germline V gene. The CDR3 extends over 13 amino acids. CDR3 in amino acids: CASSQVQGGGYTF. The CDR3 nucleotides read TGTGCCAGCAGCCAAGTACAGGGCGGGGGCTACACCTTC.

The CDR3 nucleotides read TGCAGCGCCCAGGGTAGCGGGAGGGCAGGTGGGACAGATACGCAGTATTTT. Translated: CSAQGSGRAGGTDTQYF. The rearrangement joins TRBV29-1 to TRBJ2-3; 11 bases align to TRBD2. The CDR3 is 17 amino acids. CDR1 is SQVTM and CDR2 is ANQGSEA in the germline V gene. The V gene end was trimmed by 7 bases and the J gene end by 3 bases; junction bases not matched to a gene: 15.

The chain has TRBV7-2 and TRBJ1-1; 7 positions match TRBD1. CDR1 is SGHTA and CDR2 is FQGNSA in the germline V gene. CDR3 size: 15 residues. The junction had 5 bases not matched to a gene; V was cut back by 4 bases and J by 0 bases. CDR3: CASSSPGQMNTEAFF. The CDR3 DNA is TGTGCCAGCAGCTCGCCGGGACAGATGAACACTGAAGCTTTCTTT.

The chain combines TRBV18 with TRBJ1-2; the D gene is possibly TRBD1 (5 bases). CDR3 length: 14 amino acids. Trimming took 3 bases from V and 6 from J, leaving 14 bases between them. Germline V CDR1 and CDR2: KGHSH, LQKENI. The CDR3 DNA sequence: TGTGCCAGCTCACCCTACGGGGGGTTCGATGGCTACACCTTC. Translated, it gives CASSPYGGFDGYTF.

J is TRBJ2-1 and V is TRBV5-4; 10 bases fit TRBD1. The germline V gene has CDR1 SGHNT and CDR2 YYREEE (reference sequence). The CDR3 covers 17 residues. V shed 0 bases and J 9 bases; nucleotides not matched to a gene: 12. CDR3: CASSLALGQGGLGEQFF. Written as DNA, the CDR3 is TGTGCCAGCAGCTTGGCCCTAGGACAGGGGGGTCTTGGTGAGCAGTTCTTC.

V is TRBV2 and J is TRBJ1-5; D gene uncertain. The CDR3 sequence is 13 residues long. The V gene lost 1 base and the J gene lost 6 bases, with 7 bases spanning the gap. The germline V gene encodes CDR1 SNHLY and CDR2 FYNNEI. The CDR3 DNA reads as TGTGCCAGCAGTGAAGAAACGAGTCAGCCCCAGCATTTT. It translates to CASSEETSQPQHF.

This sequence joins TRBV7-8 and TRBJ1-5, with 9 positions matching TRBD1. This CDR3 has 16 residues. V lost 5 bases and J lost 3; bases outside the gene matches: 8. Germline V gene data show CDR1 as SGHVS and CDR2 as FQNEAQ. The CDR3 loop is CASSPWDRVNNQPQHF. The DNA for the CDR3 is TGTGCCAGCAGCCCGTGGGACAGGGTGAACAATCAGCCCCAGCATTTT. The full variable domain, in which reference TRBV7-8 and TRBJ1-5 provide the parts outside the CDR3, is GAGVSQSPRYKVAKRGQDVALRCDPISGHVSLFWYQQALGQGPEFLTYFQNEAQLDKSGLPSDRFFAERPEGSVSTLKIQRTQQEDSAVYLCASSPWDRVNNQPQHFGDGTRLSIL.

This clone came up a few times. The chain carries TRBV5-1 and TRBJ2-7; no definite D call. The CDR3 runs 11 residues. Germline CDR1 and CDR2: SGHRS and YFSETQ. The ends were cut back, 5 bases at V and 7 bases at J, with 10 bases in the middle. This CDR3 is CASSGVREQYF. CDR3 nucleotide sequence: TGCGCCAGCAGTGGAGTGCGGGAGCAGTACTTC.

In this sample, this clone turned up a few times. The CDR3 nucleotides are TGTGCCTGGACTAGCGGGGGGACGAACACCGGGGAGCTGTTTTTT. Translation gives CAWTSGGTNTGELFF. This chain joins TRBV30 and TRBJ2-2, with TRBD2 matching over 11 bases. Unmatched junction bases numbered 1, after V lost 4 bases and J lost 0 bases. The CDR3 has 15 amino acids. The germline V gene has CDR1 GTSNPN and CDR2 SVGIG (reference sequence). Full variable domain (outside the CDR3, taken from reference TRBV30 and TRBJ2-2): SQTIHQWPATLVQPVGSPLSLECTVEGTSNPNLYWYRQAAGRGLQLLFYSVGIGQISSEVPQNLSASRPQDRQFILSSKKLLLSDSGFYLCAWTSGGTNTGELFFGEGSRLTVL.

This chain uses TRBV4-1 with TRBJ1-2; D gene ambiguous. Trimming took 2 bases from V and 0 from J, leaving 10 bases between them. The CDR3 length is 15 residues. The germline V gene encodes CDR1 MGHRA and CDR2 YSYEKL. This chain's CDR3 is CASSQPTATNYGYTF. The CDR3 DNA reads TGCGCCAGCAGCCAACCGACTGCAACTAACTATGGCTACACCTTC.

The count of this clone is one. The CDR3 spells CASSLGTGRDQPQHF. The CDR3 DNA reads as TGTGCCAGCAGCCTCGGGACAGGCAGGGACCAGCCCCAGCATTTT. V is TRBV7-2 and J is TRBJ1-5, with 8 bases lining up with TRBD1. This CDR3 comprises 15 residues. V lost 5 bases and J lost 7; bases outside the gene matches: 10. From germline, CDR1 is SGHTA and CDR2 FQGNSA. Full variable domain (remainder filled in from reference TRBV7-2 and TRBJ1-5): GAGVSQSPSNKVTEKGKDVELRCDPISGHTALYWYRQSLGQGLEFLIYFQGNSAPDKSGLPSDRFSAERTGGSVSTLTIQRTQQEDSAVYLCASSLGTGRDQPQHFGDGTRLSIL.